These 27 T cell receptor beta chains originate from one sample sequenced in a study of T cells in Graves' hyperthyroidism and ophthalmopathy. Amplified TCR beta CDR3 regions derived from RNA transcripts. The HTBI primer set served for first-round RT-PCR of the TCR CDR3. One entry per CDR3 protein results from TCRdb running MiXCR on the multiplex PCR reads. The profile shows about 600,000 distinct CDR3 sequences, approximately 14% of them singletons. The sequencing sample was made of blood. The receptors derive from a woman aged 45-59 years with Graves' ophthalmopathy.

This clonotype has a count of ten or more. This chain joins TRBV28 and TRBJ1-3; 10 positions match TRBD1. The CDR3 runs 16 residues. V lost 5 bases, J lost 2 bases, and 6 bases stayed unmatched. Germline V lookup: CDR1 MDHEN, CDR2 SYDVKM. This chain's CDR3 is CASSAGTGATGNTIYF. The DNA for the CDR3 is TGTGCCAGCAGTGCCGGGACAGGGGCTACTGGAAACACCATATATTTT.

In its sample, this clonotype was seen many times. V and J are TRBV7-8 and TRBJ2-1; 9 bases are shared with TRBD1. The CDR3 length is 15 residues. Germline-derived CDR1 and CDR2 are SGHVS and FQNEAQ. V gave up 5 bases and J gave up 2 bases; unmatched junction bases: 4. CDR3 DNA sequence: TGTGCCAGCAGCCGGGACAGGGCCGCCTACAATGAGCAGTTCTTC. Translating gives CASSRDRAAYNEQFF.

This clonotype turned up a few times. CDR3 bases: TGTGCCAGCAGCCCCGTAGGACAGTGGACATACGAGCAGTACTTC. Translating it yields CASSPVGQWTYEQYF. V is TRBV7-9 and J is TRBJ2-7; D might be TRBD1 (6 bases). The CDR3 length is 15 residues. The germline gives CDR1 SEHNR, CDR2 FQNEAQ (reference sequence). V was pared by 5 bases and J by 4 bases, with 18 bases between.

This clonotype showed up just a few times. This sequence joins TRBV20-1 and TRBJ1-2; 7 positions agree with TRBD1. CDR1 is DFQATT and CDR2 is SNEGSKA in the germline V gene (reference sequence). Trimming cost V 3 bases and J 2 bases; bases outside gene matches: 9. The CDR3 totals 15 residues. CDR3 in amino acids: CSASSHEGANYGYTF. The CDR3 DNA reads TGCAGTGCTAGCTCTCACGAGGGGGCCAACTATGGCTACACCTTC.

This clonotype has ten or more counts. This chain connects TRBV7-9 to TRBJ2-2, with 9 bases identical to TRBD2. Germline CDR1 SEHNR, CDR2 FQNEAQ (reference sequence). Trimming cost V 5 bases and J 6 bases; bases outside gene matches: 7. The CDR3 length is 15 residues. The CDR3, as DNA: TGTGCCAGCAGCGCTGGACTAGCGTTGGCCGGGGAGCTGTTTTTT. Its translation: CASSAGLALAGELFF.

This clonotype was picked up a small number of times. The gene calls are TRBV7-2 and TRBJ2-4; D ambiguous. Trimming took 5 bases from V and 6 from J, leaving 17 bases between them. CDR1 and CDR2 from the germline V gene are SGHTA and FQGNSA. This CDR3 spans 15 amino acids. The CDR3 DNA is TGTGCCAGCAGCCCCGGGTCCCCCGCCGGAAACATTCAGTACTTC. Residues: CASSPGSPAGNIQYF. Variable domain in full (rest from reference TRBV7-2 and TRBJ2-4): GAGVSQSPSNKVTEKGKDVELRCDPISGHTALYWYRQSLGQGLEFLIYFQGNSAPDKSGLPSDRFSAERTGGSVSTLTIQRTQQEDSAVYLCASSPGSPAGNIQYFGAGTRLSVL.

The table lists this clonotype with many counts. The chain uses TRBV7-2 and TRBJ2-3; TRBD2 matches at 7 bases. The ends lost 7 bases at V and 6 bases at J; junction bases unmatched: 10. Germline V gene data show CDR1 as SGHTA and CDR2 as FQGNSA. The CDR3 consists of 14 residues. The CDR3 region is CASTEGGRIDTQYF. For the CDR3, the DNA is TGTGCCAGCACGGAAGGCGGGAGAATCGATACGCAGTATTTT.

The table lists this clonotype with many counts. The CDR3 loop is CASSSRQGRDTQYF. CDR3 sequence (DNA): TGTGCCAGCAGCTCCCGCCAGGGGCGGGATACGCAGTATTTT. This chain links TRBV7-2 with TRBJ2-3; TRBD1 might be the D (6 bases). The ends were cut back, 4 bases at V and 6 bases at J, with 14 bases in the middle. This CDR3 is built from 14 residues. Germline CDR1 is SGHTA and CDR2 is FQGNSA.

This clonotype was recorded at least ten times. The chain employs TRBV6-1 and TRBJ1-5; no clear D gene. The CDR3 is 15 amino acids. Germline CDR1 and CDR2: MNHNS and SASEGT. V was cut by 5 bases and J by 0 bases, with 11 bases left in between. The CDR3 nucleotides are TGTGCCAGCAGTTACATGGTGAATAGCAATCAGCCCCAGCATTTT. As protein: CASSYMVNSNQPQHF.

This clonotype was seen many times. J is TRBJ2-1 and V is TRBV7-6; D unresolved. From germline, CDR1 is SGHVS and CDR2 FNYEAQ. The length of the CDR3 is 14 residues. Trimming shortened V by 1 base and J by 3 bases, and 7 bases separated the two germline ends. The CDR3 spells CASSLGNDYNEQFF. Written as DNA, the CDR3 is TGTGCCAGCAGCTTAGGAAACGACTACAATGAGCAGTTCTTC.

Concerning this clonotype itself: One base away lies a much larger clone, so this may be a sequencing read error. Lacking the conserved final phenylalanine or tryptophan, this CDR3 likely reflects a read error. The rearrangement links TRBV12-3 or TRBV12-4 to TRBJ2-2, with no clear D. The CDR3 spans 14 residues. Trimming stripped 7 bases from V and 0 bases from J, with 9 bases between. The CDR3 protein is CASTSTPNTGELFL. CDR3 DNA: TGTGCCAGCACGTCGACTCCGAACACCGGGGAGCTGTTTCTT.

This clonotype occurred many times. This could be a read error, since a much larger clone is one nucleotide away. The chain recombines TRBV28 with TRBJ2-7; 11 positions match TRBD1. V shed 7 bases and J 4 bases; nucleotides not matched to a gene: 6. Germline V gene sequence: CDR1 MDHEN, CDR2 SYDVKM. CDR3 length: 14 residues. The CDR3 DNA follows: TGTGCCAGCACCCCCGGGACAGGGGGTTACGAGCAGTACTTC. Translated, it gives CASTPGTGGYEQYF.

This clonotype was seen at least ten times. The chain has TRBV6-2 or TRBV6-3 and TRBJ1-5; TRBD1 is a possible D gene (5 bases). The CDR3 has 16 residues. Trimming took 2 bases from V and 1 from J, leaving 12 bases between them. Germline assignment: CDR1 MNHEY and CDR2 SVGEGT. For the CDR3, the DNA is TGTGCCAGCAGTTACCAAGGTCGGGGGAGCAATCAGCCCCAGCATTTT. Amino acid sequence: CASSYQGRGSNQPQHF.

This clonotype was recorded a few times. As DNA, the CDR3 is TGTGCCAGTAGTATAGGGGGACTAGCGGGAGGTTGGACCGGGGAGCTGTTTTTT. Translation gives CASSIGGLAGGWTGELFF. This rearrangement joins TRBV19 to TRBJ2-2; 15 nucleotides align to TRBD2. The CDR3 length is 18 residues. CDR1 is LNHDA and CDR2 is SQIVND in the germline V gene (reference sequence). V lost 1 base and J lost 5; bases outside the gene matches: 5.

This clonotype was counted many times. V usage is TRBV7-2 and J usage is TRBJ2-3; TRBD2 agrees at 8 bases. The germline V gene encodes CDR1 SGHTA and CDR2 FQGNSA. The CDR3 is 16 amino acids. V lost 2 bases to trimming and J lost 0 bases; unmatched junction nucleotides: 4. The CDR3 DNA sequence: TGTGCCAGCAGCTTATTTCTAGCGGGCAGCACAGATACGCAGTATTTT. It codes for CASSLFLAGSTDTQYF.

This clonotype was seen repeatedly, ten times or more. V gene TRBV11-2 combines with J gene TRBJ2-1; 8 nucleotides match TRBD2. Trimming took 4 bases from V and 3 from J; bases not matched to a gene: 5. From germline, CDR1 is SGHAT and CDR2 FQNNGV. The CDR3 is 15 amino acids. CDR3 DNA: TGTGCCAGCAGCTACGGTAGCGGGAACTACAATGAGCAGTTCTTC. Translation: CASSYGSGNYNEQFF.

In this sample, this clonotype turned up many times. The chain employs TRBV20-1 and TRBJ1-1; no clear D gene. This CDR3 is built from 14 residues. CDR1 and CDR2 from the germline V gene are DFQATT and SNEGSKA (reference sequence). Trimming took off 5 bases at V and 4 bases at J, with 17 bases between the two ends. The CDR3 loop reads CSAPVGRRTTEAFF. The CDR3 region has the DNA TGCAGTGCTCCCGTAGGGCGCCGGACCACTGAAGCTTTCTTT.

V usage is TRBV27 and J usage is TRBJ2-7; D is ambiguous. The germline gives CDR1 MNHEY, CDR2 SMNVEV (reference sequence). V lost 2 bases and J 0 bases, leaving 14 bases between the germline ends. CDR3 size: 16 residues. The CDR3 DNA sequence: TGTGCCAGCAGTTTAATAGGGATCCCGAGCTCCTACGAGCAGTACTTC. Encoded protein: CASSLIGIPSSYEQYF.

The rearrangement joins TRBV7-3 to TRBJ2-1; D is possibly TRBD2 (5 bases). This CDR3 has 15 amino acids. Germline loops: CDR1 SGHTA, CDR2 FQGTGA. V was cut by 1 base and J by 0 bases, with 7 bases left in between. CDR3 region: CASSLSRDSYNEQFF. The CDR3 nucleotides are TGTGCCAGCAGCTTAAGCCGGGACTCCTACAATGAGCAGTTCTTC.

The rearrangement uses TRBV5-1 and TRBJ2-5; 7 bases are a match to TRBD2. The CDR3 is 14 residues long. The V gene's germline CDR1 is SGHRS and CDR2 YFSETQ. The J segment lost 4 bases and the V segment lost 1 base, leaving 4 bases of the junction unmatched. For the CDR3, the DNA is TGCGCCAGCAGCTTGACTAGCGAGGTAGAGACCCAGTACTTC. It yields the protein CASSLTSEVETQYF.

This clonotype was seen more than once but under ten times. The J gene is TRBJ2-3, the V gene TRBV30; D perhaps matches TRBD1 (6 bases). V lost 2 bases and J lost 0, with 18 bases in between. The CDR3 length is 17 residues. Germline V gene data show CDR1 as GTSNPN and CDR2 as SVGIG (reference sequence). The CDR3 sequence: CAWSKGSTGPSTDTQYF. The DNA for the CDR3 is TGTGCCTGGAGTAAGGGTAGCACAGGGCCTAGCACAGATACGCAGTATTTT.

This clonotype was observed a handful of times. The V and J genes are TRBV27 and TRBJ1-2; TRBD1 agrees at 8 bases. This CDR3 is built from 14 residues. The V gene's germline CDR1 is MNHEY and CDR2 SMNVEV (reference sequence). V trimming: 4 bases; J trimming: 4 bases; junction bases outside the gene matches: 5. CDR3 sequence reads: CASSSDRVGYGYTF. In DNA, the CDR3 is TGTGCCAGCAGTTCGGACAGGGTGGGCTATGGCTACACCTTC.

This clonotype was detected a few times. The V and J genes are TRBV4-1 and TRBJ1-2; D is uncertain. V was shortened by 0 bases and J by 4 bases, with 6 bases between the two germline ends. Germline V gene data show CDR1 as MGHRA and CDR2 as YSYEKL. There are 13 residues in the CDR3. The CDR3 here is CASSQDPIYGYTF. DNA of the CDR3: TGCGCCAGCAGCCAAGATCCCATCTATGGCTACACCTTC.

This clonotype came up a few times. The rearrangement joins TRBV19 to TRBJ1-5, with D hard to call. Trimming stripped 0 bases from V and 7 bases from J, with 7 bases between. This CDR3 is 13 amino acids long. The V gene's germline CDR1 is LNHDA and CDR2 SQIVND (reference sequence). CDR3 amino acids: CASSIEPKQPQHF. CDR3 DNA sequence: TGTGCCAGTAGTATAGAACCGAAGCAGCCCCAGCATTTT.

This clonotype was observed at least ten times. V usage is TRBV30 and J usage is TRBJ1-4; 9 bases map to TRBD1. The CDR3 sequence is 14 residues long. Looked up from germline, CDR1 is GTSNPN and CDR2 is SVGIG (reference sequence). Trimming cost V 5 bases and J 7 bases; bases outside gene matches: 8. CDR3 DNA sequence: TGTGCCTGGTCCCACAGGGGGCGCAGTGAAAAACTGTTTTTT. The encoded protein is CAWSHRGRSEKLFF. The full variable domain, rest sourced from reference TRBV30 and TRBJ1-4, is SQTIHQWPATLVQPVGSPLSLECTVEGTSNPNLYWYRQAAGRGLQLLFYSVGIGQISSEVPQNLSASRPQDRQFILSSKKLLLSDSGFYLCAWSHRGRSEKLFFGSGTQLSVL.

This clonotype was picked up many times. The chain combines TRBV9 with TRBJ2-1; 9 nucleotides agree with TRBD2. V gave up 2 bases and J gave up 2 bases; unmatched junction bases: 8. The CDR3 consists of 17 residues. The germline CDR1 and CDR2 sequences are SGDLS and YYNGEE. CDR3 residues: CASSVGSGSMAYNEQFF. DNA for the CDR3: TGTGCCAGCAGCGTCGGTAGCGGGAGTATGGCCTACAATGAGCAGTTCTTC.

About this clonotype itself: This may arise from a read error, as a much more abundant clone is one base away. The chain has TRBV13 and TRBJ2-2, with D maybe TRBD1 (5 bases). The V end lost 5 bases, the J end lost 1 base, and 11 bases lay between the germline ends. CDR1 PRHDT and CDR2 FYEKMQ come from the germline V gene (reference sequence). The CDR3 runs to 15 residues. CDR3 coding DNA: TGTGCCAGCAGCGAAGGACACGAGAACACCGGGGAGCTGTTTTTT. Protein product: CASSEGHENTGELFF.